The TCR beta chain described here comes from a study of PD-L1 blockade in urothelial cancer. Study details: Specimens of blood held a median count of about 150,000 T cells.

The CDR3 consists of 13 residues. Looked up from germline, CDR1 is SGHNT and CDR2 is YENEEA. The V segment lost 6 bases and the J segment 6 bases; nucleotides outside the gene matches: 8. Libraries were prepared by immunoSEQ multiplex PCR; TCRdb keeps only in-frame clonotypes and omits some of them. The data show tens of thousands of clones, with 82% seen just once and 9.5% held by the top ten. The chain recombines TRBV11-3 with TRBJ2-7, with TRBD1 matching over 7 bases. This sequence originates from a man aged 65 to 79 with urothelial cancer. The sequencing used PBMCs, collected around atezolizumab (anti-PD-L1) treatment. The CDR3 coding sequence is TGTGCCAGCAGTCGGCACAGGGACAGCGAGCAGTACTTC. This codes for CASSRHRDSEQYF.